These 24 T cell receptor beta chains were sequenced from one sample in a study of blood T cell repertoires in COVID-19. The table came from immunoSEQ multiplex PCR; TCRdb's copy has only in-frame clones and leaves some out. The data show around 450,000 clones, about nine tenths seen once. The source material was PBMCs or T cells enriched from blood (not recorded which). These receptor sequences come from a woman aged 18-29 years who had recovered from COVID-19.

J is TRBJ2-3 and V is TRBV5-5, with 10 positions matching TRBD2. Per germline, CDR1 SGHKS and CDR2 YYEKEE (reference sequence). The CDR3 spans 16 residues. J was trimmed by 11 bases and V by 4 bases; bases with no gene match: 16. CDR3 in DNA: TGTGCCAGCAGCGTGGGGCTAGCGGGGGTTTTCAGGGAGCAGTATTTT. Protein product: CASSVGLAGVFREQYF.

This clone came up once. V usage is TRBV27 and J usage is TRBJ1-2; D is perhaps TRBD1 (5 bases). Per the germline V gene, CDR1 is MNHEY and CDR2 is SMNVEV (reference sequence). V was pared by 6 bases and J by 3 bases, with 14 bases between. The CDR3 spans 14 residues. The CDR3 is CASSHGGGYYGYTF. CDR3 in DNA: TGTGCCAGCAGCCATGGGGGGGGGTACTATGGCTACACCTTC.

J is TRBJ2-5 and V is TRBV5-5; TRBD2 matches at 11 bases. Germline loops: CDR1 SGHKS, CDR2 YYEKEE (reference sequence). V dropped 1 base and J dropped 5; count of bases not matched to a gene: 10. The CDR3 runs 17 residues. CDR3 nucleotide sequence: TGTGCCAGCAGCTTGTCTCTAGCGGGGGGAACTAAGGAGACCCAGTACTTC. This sequence encodes CASSLSLAGGTKETQYF.

This clone was observed a single time. This rearrangement joins TRBV2 to TRBJ1-1, with D tentatively TRBD1 (6 bases). Germline values: CDR1 SNHLY, CDR2 FYNNEI. There are 12 residues in the CDR3. V was pared by 8 bases and J by 4 bases, with 11 bases between. The CDR3 loop reads CASGTGTTEAFF. CDR3 sequence (DNA): TGTGCCAGCGGCACAGGGACCACTGAAGCTTTCTTT.

This sequence joins TRBV5-5 and TRBJ1-4, with a tentative D call TRBD1 (6 bases). The germline V gene encodes CDR1 SGHKS and CDR2 YYEKEE (reference sequence). V dropped 6 bases and J dropped 5 bases, with 17 bases sitting between them. This CDR3 region has 15 residues. The CDR3 is CASTLMTGINEKLFF. The CDR3 DNA reads as TGTGCCAGCACCCTTATGACAGGCATAAATGAAAAACTGTTTTTT.

This clone was recorded only once. The same CDR3 also results from other DNA sequences found in this sample. Written as DNA, the CDR3 is TGCGCCAGCAGCTTGGCAGGTGAAGCTTTCTTT. It specifies CASSLAGEAFF. The chain has TRBV5-1 and TRBJ1-1; no clear D gene. Germline-derived CDR1 and CDR2 are SGHRS and YFSETQ. V dropped 0 bases and J dropped 7 bases, with 4 bases sitting between them. The CDR3 is 11 amino acids. Filled out from reference TRBV5-1 and TRBJ1-1, the complete variable domain reads KAGVTQTPRYLIKTRGQQVTLSCSPISGHRSVSWYQQTPGQGLQFLFEYFSETQRNKGNFPGRFSGRQFSNSRSEMNVSTLELGDSALYLCASSLAGEAFFGQGTRLTVV.

The J gene is TRBJ2-3, the V gene TRBV9; 9 bases are a match to TRBD2. The CDR3 length is 15 residues. Germline CDR1 is SGDLS and CDR2 is YYNGEE. J gave up 4 bases and V 4 bases, and 7 bases lay outside the gene matches. The CDR3 coding sequence is TGTGCCAGCAGCCCGTCCGGGACTAGCCCAGATACGCAGTATTTT. Its translation is CASSPSGTSPDTQYF.

The chain combines TRBV27 with TRBJ2-3; no reliable D call. Trimming took 2 bases from V and 4 from J, leaving 7 bases between them. Looked up from germline, CDR1 is MNHEY and CDR2 is SMNVEV (reference sequence). The CDR3 covers 13 residues. In DNA form, the CDR3 reads TGTGCCAGCAGTTTAACGTCGGCAGATACGCAGTATTTT. This translates into CASSLTSADTQYF.

The gene calls are TRBV5-4 and TRBJ1-2; the match to TRBD1 covers 10 bases. V lost 0 bases, J lost 0 bases, and 2 bases stayed unmatched. Looked up from germline, CDR1 is SGHNT and CDR2 is YYREEE (reference sequence). The CDR3 consists of 16 residues. The CDR3 here is CASSLGGTGANYGYTF. CDR3 nucleotide sequence: TGTGCCAGCAGCTTGGGGGGGACAGGGGCTAACTATGGCTACACCTTC.

The CDR3 loop reads CASSSTGLREKLFF. The CDR3 DNA follows: TGTGCCAGCAGTTCCACAGGGTTAAGGGAAAAACTGTTTTTT. This chain uses TRBV27 with TRBJ1-4; tentative D call: TRBD1 (6 bases). V lost 4 bases and J lost 8, with 14 bases in between. Looked up from germline, CDR1 is MNHEY and CDR2 is SMNVEV (reference sequence). This CDR3 has 14 residues.

In this sample, this clone turned up once. V gene TRBV27 combines with J gene TRBJ1-1; TRBD1 is a possible D gene (5 bases). Trimming shortened V by 3 bases and J by 4 bases, and 24 bases separated the two germline ends. Germline V gene lookup returns CDR1 MNHEY and CDR2 SMNVEV (reference sequence). The CDR3 is made up of 18 amino acids. The CDR3, as DNA: TGTGCCAGCAGTTTTTCCATCCGCCAGGGTAGGGTGAGCACTGAAGCTTTCTTT. Residues: CASSFSIRQGRVSTEAFF.

Note on this clone: Compared with germline, one end of the junction differs, possibly owing to a read error. The CDR3 nucleotides are TGTGCTAGCAGCTTAGCCGGGGTTAATGAGCAGTTCTTC. Amino acid sequence: CASSLAGVNEQFF. The rearrangement links TRBV7-7 to TRBJ2-1; D perhaps matches TRBD2 (5 bases). The CDR3 is made up of 13 amino acids. Germline values: CDR1 SSHAT, CDR2 FNYEAQ (reference sequence).

V is TRBV2 and J is TRBJ2-5; TRBD2 matches 10 bases. This CDR3 has 13 residues. Losses at the gene ends were 6 bases for V and 3 bases for J; bases not matched to a gene: 1. Germline assignment: CDR1 SNHLY and CDR2 FYNNEI. The DNA of the CDR3 is TGTGCCAGCAGAAGCGGGGGGGAAGAGACCCAGTACTTC. Amino acid sequence: CASRSGGEETQYF.

Many counts were recorded for this clone. The gene calls are TRBV2 and TRBJ1-1, with 9 bases identical to TRBD1. The CDR3 has 12 residues. The germline CDR1 and CDR2 sequences are SNHLY and FYNNEI. With V trimmed by 6 bases and J by 11 bases, 7 bases remained unmatched. In nucleotides, the CDR3 is TGTGCCAGCAGCTTCGGACAGGGGACGGCTTTCTTT. This sequence encodes CASSFGQGTAFF. Using reference TRBV2 and TRBJ1-1 for the parts outside the CDR3, the full variable domain is EPEVTQTPSHQVTQMGQEVILRCVPISNHLYFYWYRQILGQKVEFLVSFYNNEISEKSEIFDDQFSVERPDGSNFTLKIRSTKLEDSAMYFCASSFGQGTAFFGQGTRLTVV.

DNA of the CDR3: TGTGCCTGGAGTGTATTACAGAGCTATGGCTACACCTTC. Its translation: CAWSVLQSYGYTF. J is TRBJ1-2 and V is TRBV30; D is uncertain. Germline CDR1 is GTSNPN and CDR2 is SVGIG (reference sequence). The CDR3 loop spans 13 amino acids. V shed 0 bases and J shed 4 bases, with 9 bases lying between them. The full variable domain, its missing parts supplied by reference TRBV30 and TRBJ1-2, is SQTIHQWPATLVQPVGSPLSLECTVEGTSNPNLYWYRQAAGRGLQLLFYSVGIGQISSEVPQNLSASRPQDRQFILSSKKLLLSDSGFYLCAWSVLQSYGYTFGSGTRLTVV.

This clone appeared once. V gene TRBV28 combines with J gene TRBJ1-1; 7 bases align to TRBD1. This CDR3 has 17 residues. Germline trimming cut 4 bases from V and 3 bases from J; bases unmatched to any gene: 14. The V gene's germline CDR1 is MDHEN and CDR2 SYDVKM. DNA for the CDR3: TGTGCCAGCAGTTCCCGACAGGGTCGGGGGAAGGACACTGAAGCTTTCTTT. It translates to CASSSRQGRGKDTEAFF.

The rearrangement links TRBV5-4 to TRBJ2-3; 7 positions match TRBD1. Per the germline V gene, CDR1 is SGHNT and CDR2 is YYREEE (reference sequence). The CDR3 consists of 14 residues. Trimming removed 2 bases from V and 6 bases from J; junction bases left unmatched: 6. DNA of the CDR3: TGTGCCAGCAGCTTACAGGGGCAGATGGATACGCAGTATTTT. Its protein is CASSLQGQMDTQYF. The full variable domain, its missing parts supplied by reference TRBV5-4 and TRBJ2-3, is ETGVTQSPTHLIKTRGQQVTLRCSSQSGHNTVSWYQQALGQGPQFIFQYYREEENGRGNFPPRFSGLQFPNYSSELNVNALELDDSALYLCASSLQGQMDTQYFGPGTRLTVL.

The J gene is TRBJ2-2, the V gene TRBV6-2 or TRBV6-3; 7 nucleotides agree with TRBD2. The germline V gene encodes CDR1 MNHEY and CDR2 SVGEGT. This CDR3 comprises 17 residues. Germline trimming cut 5 bases from V and 5 bases from J; bases unmatched to any gene: 14. CDR3 bases: TGTGCCAGCAGTCATACTCCCCGACTAGCTGAGACCGGGGAGCTGTTTTTT. This codes for CASSHTPRLAETGELFF.

This chain links TRBV10-3 with TRBJ2-2; D is perhaps TRBD2 (6 bases). The CDR3 is 16 residues long. Germline CDR1 and CDR2: ENHRY and SYGVKD. Trimming cost V 11 bases and J 1 base, with 20 bases left between them. CDR3 DNA sequence: TGTGCCGTAAGCCCGGGACTCCCCTTGAACACCGGGGAGCTGTTTTTT. Its protein is CAVSPGLPLNTGELFF.

The V and J genes are TRBV7-9 and TRBJ2-3; the match to TRBD2 covers 10 bases. The V and J ends lost 5 bases and 4 bases, in that order; junction bases with no gene match: 3. The CDR3 runs to 14 residues. Germline V gene data show CDR1 as SEHNR and CDR2 as FQNEAQ (reference sequence). In nucleotides, the CDR3 is TGTGCCAGCAGCCCAAGCGGGGGGGCAGATACGCAGTATTTT. It translates to CASSPSGGADTQYF.

The chain links TRBV4-1 to TRBJ2-1; 8 bases agree with TRBD2. The CDR3 is made up of 17 amino acids. Germline trimming cut 4 bases from V and 2 bases from J; bases unmatched to any gene: 10. Looked up from germline, CDR1 is MGHRA and CDR2 is YSYEKL. CDR3 DNA: TGCGCCAGCAGCCCCCTACGGGGGGGTTTCCCCTACAATGAGCAGTTCTTC. Residues: CASSPLRGGFPYNEQFF.

The gene calls are TRBV4-2 and TRBJ1-3, with D perhaps TRBD1 (5 bases). Trimming cost V 4 bases and J 2 bases, with 12 bases left between them. This CDR3 contains 15 residues. CDR1 and CDR2 (germline): LGHNA, YNFKEQ. In DNA form, the CDR3 reads TGTGCCAGCAGCCGCTCCGGGGGTACTGGAAACACCATATATTTT. Amino acid sequence: CASSRSGGTGNTIYF.

The chain links TRBV5-1 to TRBJ1-4, with 9 positions matching TRBD1. Looked up from germline, CDR1 is SGHRS and CDR2 is YFSETQ. V lost 7 bases, J lost 0 bases, and 4 bases stayed unmatched. This CDR3 is built from 15 residues. The CDR3 spells CASGQGPPTNEKLFF. The CDR3 DNA reads as TGCGCCAGCGGACAGGGGCCCCCAACTAATGAAAAACTGTTTTTT.

This chain uses TRBV7-6 with TRBJ2-1, with D tentatively TRBD2 (6 bases). CDR1 and CDR2 (germline): SGHVS, FNYEAQ. The V end lost 0 bases, the J end lost 2 bases, and 14 bases lay between the germline ends. The CDR3 consists of 17 residues. The CDR3 bases are TGTGCCAGCAGCTTAGCGGCCTACGGGGGAACCTACAATGAGCAGTTCTTC. Translating it yields CASSLAAYGGTYNEQFF.